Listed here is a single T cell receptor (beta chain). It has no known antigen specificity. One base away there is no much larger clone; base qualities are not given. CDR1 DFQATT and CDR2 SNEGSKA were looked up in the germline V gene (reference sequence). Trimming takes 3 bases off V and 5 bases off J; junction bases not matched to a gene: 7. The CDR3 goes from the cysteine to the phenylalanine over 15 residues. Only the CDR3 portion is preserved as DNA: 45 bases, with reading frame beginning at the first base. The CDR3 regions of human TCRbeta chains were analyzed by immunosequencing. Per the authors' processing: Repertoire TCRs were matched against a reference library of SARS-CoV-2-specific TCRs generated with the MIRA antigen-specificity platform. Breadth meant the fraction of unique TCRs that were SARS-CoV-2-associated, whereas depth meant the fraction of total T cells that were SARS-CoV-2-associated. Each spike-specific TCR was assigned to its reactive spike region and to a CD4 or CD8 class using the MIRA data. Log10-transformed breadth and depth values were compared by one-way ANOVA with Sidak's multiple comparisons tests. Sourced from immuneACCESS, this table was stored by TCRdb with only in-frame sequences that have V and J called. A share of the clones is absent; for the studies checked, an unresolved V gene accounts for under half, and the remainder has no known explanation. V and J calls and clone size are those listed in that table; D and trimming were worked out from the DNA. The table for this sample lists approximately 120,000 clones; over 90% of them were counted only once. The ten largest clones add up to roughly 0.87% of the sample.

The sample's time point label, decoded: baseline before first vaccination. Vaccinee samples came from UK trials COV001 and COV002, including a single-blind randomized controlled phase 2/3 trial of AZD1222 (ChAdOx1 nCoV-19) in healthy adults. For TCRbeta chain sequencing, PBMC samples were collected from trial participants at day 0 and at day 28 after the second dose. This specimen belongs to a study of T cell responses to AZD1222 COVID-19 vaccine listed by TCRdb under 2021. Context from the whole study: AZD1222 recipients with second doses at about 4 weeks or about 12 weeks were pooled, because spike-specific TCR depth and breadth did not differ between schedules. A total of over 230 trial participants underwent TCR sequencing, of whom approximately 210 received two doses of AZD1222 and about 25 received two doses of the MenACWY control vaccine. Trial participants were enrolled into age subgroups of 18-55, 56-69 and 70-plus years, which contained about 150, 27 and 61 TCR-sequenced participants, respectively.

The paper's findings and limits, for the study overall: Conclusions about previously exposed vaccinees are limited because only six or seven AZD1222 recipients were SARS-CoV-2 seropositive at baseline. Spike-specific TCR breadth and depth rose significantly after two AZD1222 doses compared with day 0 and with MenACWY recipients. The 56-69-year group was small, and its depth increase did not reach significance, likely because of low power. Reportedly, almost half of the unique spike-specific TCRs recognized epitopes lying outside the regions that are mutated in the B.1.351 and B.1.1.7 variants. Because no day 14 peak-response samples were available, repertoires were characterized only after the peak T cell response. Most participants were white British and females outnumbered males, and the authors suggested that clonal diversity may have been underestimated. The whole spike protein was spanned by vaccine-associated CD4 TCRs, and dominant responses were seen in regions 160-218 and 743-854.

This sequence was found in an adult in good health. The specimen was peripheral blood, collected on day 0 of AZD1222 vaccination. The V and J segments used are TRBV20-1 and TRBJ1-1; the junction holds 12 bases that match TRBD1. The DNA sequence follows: TGCAGTGCTAGTTTGGGGACAGGGGGCGAAACTGAAGCTTTCTTT. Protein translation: CSASLGTGGETEAFF.